Each of the 5 T cell receptor beta chains below was sequenced from the same sample in a study of circulating CD8 cells and anti-PD-1 response in melanoma. TCR libraries were prepared from approximately 15 ng of total RNA with the QIAseq Immune Repertoire TCR panel. In TCRdb, the reads were re-called with MiXCR into one record per CDR3 protein. The sample holds 500 or so distinct CDR3 sequences, less than 7.5% seen once. From live CD3+CD8+TCRalphabeta+ cells, four PD-1 and/or TIGIT subsets were sorted. Sequencing used CD8+ T cells from PBMCs, obtained at baseline or after one month of anti-PD-1 therapy (not recorded which). Receptors originate from a human donor with melanoma.

This clonotype is classed as medium-sized. The chain links TRBV28 to TRBJ1-2; D is ambiguous. There are 13 residues in the CDR3. V lost 1 base and J 6 bases, leaving 9 bases between the germline ends. The germline V gene encodes CDR1 MDHEN and CDR2 SYDVKM. The CDR3 here is CASSLSRVDGYTF. Here the CDR3 DNA reads TGTGCCAGCAGTTTATCCCGGGTGGATGGCTACACCTTC.

By share of the sample, this clonotype is large (0.1 to 1%). The J gene is TRBJ2-3, the V gene TRBV9, with D unresolved. Germline V gene data show CDR1 as SGDLS and CDR2 as YYNGEE. V was shortened by 0 bases and J by 3 bases, with 5 bases between the two germline ends. This CDR3 is 13 amino acids long. This CDR3 is CASSVGETDTQYF. CDR3 nucleotide sequence: TGTGCCAGCAGCGTAGGTGAGACAGATACGCAGTATTTT.

By frequency in the sample, this clonotype is large. The chain joins TRBV19 to TRBJ1-1; D is possibly TRBD1 (6 bases). CDR1 is LNHDA, CDR2 SQIVND, per germline (reference sequence). CDR3 size: 14 residues. V was shortened by 6 bases and J by 4 bases, with 15 bases between the two germline ends. The CDR3 nucleotides are TGTGCCAGTAGCCAATGGGGGGCCGGCACTGAAGCTTTCTTT. It is translated as CASSQWGAGTEAFF.

By its share, this clonotype is medium-sized. The gene calls are TRBV2 and TRBJ2-1, with 8 bases identical to TRBD1. Germline lookup yields CDR1 SNHLY and CDR2 FYNNEI. This CDR3 is built from 15 residues. The V gene end was trimmed by 7 bases and the J gene end by 3 bases; junction bases not matched to a gene: 8. In DNA, the CDR3 is TGTGCCAGCAAGCCAGACAGGGGATACTACAATGAGCAGTTCTTC. Residues: CASKPDRGYYNEQFF. Variable domain in full (rest from reference TRBV2 and TRBJ2-1): EPEVTQTPSHQVTQMGQEVILRCVPISNHLYFYWYRQILGQKVEFLVSFYNNEISEKSEIFDDQFSVERPDGSNFTLKIRSTKLEDSAMYFCASKPDRGYYNEQFFGPGTRLTVL.

This clonotype qualifies as large (0.1 to 1%). The chain links TRBV19 to TRBJ2-7; 9 nucleotides align to TRBD1. Germline V gene data show CDR1 as LNHDA and CDR2 as SQIVND (reference sequence). Trimming took 4 bases from V and 3 from J; bases not matched to a gene: 7. There are 15 residues in the CDR3. The DNA for the CDR3 is TGTGCCAGTAGTACGGGGACAGGGAAAATCTACGAGCAGTACTTC. Amino acid sequence: CASSTGTGKIYEQYF.